This TCR beta chain appears in the sequencing data of a study of T cells in Graves' hyperthyroidism and ophthalmopathy. From approximately 9.1 ml of fresh peripheral blood, PBMCs were isolated. Study-level points and caveats: Most clonotypes expanded in the thyroid (above 0.001) were also present in blood. Stable hyperthyroidism was told apart from ophthalmopathy by a model built on 13 V-J features. It was a median around 6 months before onset that the model predicted ophthalmopathy.

Using RNA transcripts as the source, TCR beta CDR3 regions were amplified. First-round RT-PCR with HTBI primers amplified the TCR CDR3 region. TCRdb recomputed calls from the multiplex PCR reads with MiXCR, one row per CDR3 protein. The table includes 400,000 or so distinct CDR3 sequences, more than 13% detected once. About this clonotype itself: As yet, its antigen is unknown.

Sequences were obtained from blood. This TCR was recovered from a man between 45 and 60 years old with Graves' ophthalmopathy.

The CDR3 loop reads CASSIVETSGRFYNEQFF. The CDR3 DNA sequence: TGTGCCAGTAGTATAGTCGAGACTAGCGGGAGATTTTACAATGAGCAGTTCTTC. The chain uses TRBV19 and TRBJ2-1, with 12 positions matching TRBD2. The V segment lost 1 base and the J segment 4 bases; nucleotides outside the gene matches: 8. Germline CDR1 is LNHDA and CDR2 is SQIVND (reference sequence). The length of the CDR3 is 18 residues.